This is a list of T cell receptor beta chains from one sample in a study of shared clonotypes between healthy human individuals. Data came from immunoSEQ multiplex PCR; TCRdb stores just in-frame clones and leaves some out. Of some 2,500,000 clones listed, roughly 92% are singletons. Material for sequencing was naive CD4+ T cells from PBMCs. All receptors come from a man younger than 30 in good health. Some clones in this sample may be carry-over from other donors' samples. CDR3s include the opening cysteine and the closing phenylalanine or tryptophan. D genes are given only for firm matches. Only some rows state a clone size, as once, few, many or a class for expanded clones.

abundance	v_gene	d_gene	j_gene	CDR3nt	CDR3aa
.	TRBV30	TRBD2	TRBJ2-1	TGTGCCTGGAGTGTTAGTAGAACTAGCGGGAGTAGAGGTGAGCAGTTCTTC	CAWSVSRTSGSRGEQFF
.	TRBV5-1	.	TRBJ2-1	TGCGCCAGCAGCAGAGATAGAGCTTGGGAGCAGTTCTTC	CASSRDRAWEQFF
.	TRBV9	.	TRBJ2-7	TGTGCCAGCAGCGGGATAGCGGAGTCCTACGAGCAGTACTTC	CASSGIAESYEQYF
.	TRBV29-1	TRBD2	TRBJ2-1	TGCAGCGTTCGGGCGGGAGGGCCCCCCGAGCAGTTCTTC	CSVRAGGPPEQFF
once	TRBV27	.	TRBJ2-5	TGTGCCAGCAGTTTATGGGGGCCCGGTCAAGAGACCCAGTACTTC	CASSLWGPGQETQYF
.	TRBV27	TRBD2	TRBJ2-2	TGTGCCAGCAGCGCTACTAGCGGGGGGAACGCCGGGGAGCTGTTTTTT	CASSATSGGNAGELFF
.	TRBV28	.	TRBJ2-2	TGTGCCAGCAGTTTCGGGCAGGGAGGTGGCGGGGAGCTGTTTTTT	CASSFGQGGGGELFF
.	TRBV27	TRBD2	TRBJ2-7	TGTGCCAGCAGTTTTTCCGGACTAGCGGGAGCTTACGAGCAGTACTTC	CASSFSGLAGAYEQYF
.	TRBV27	TRBD1	TRBJ1-1	TGTGCCAGCAGTCCTCGTGACAGGGGAGGAGGCATGAACACTGAAGCTTTCTTT	CASSPRDRGGGMNTEAFF
.	TRBV5-1	.	TRBJ2-5	TGCGCCAGCAGCTTGGAGACCATCCGGGGATGGGAGACCCAGTACTTC	CASSLETIRGWETQYF
.	TRBV10-3	TRBD2	TRBJ2-1	TGTGCCATCACGGCTAGCGGAAACAATGAGCAGTTCTTC	CAITASGNNEQFF
.	TRBV5-4	.	TRBJ2-5	TGTGCCAGCAGCGGGGGGAGCGATACTATCGAGACCCAGTACTTC	CASSGGSDTIETQYF
.	TRBV6-6	.	TRBJ1-3	TGTGCCAGCAGGCTTCAGAGCTCTGGAAACACCATATATTTT	CASRLQSSGNTIYF
.	TRBV27	.	TRBJ1-1	TGTGCCAGCAGTTTCGTTCGCCAGGGGCAAGCTTTCTTT	CASSFVRQGQAFF
once	TRBV11-2	TRBD2	TRBJ2-2	TGTGCCAGCAGCCGACCGGCTAGCGGGAGTTTGACCGGGGAGCTGTTTTTT	CASSRPASGSLTGELFF
.	TRBV2	.	TRBJ2-1	TGTGCCAGCAAGAAGGAGTACAATGAGCAGTTCTTC	CASKKEYNEQFF
.	TRBV28	.	TRBJ1-4	TGTGCCAGCAGTTTATCCCCAGGGAATAATGAAAAACTGTTTTTT	CASSLSPGNNEKLFF
.	TRBV2	TRBD2	TRBJ2-1	TGTGCCAGCAGAGGGACTAGCGGGCCTAATGAGCAGTTCTTC	CASRGTSGPNEQFF
.	TRBV12-2	.	TRBJ2-3	TGTGCAAGTCGCTTAGAGTCCGGGACTCGACTTAGGGCAGATACGCAGTATTTT	CASRLESGTRLRADTQYF
.	TRBV6-5	.	TRBJ2-7	TGTGCCAGCAGTAAGGACAGAGCCTACGAGCAGTACTTC	CASSKDRAYEQYF
.	TRBV11-3	.	TRBJ1-1	TGTGCCAGCAGCTTAGGGTCTAACACTGAAGCTTTCTTT	CASSLGSNTEAFF
.	TRBV7-3	.	TRBJ2-4	TGTGCCAGCAGCCAGGATGGACGTAACATTCAGTACTTC	CASSQDGRNIQYF
.	TRBV30	TRBD1	TRBJ2-5	TGTGCCTGGAGTAGGACAGGGAAAGAGACCCAGTACTTC	CAWSRTGKETQYF
.	TRBV10-3	.	TRBJ1-3	TGTGCCATCGGGAGTGGACCTACCTCTGGAAACACCATATATTTT	CAIGSGPTSGNTIYF
.	TRBV11-3	.	TRBJ1-3	TGTGCCAGCAGCCCGGGCGGGGACACCATATATTTT	CASSPGGDTIYF
.	TRBV19	.	TRBJ1-3	TGTGCCAGTAGACCCCTAGGGGAGGGGATGATCTCTGGAAACACCATATATTTT	CASRPLGEGMISGNTIYF